The clone carrying this T cell receptor beta chain was counted at least ten times. Its antigen is unidentified. The CDR3 runs to 15 residues. The V gene lost 1 base and the J gene lost 1 base, with 10 bases spanning the gap. From germline, CDR1 is LGHNA and CDR2 YNFKEQ. The record originates from a study of metastatic and nonmetastatic thyroid tumors. Study details: Repertoire comparisons spanned blood and tumor or nodule tissue from malignant and benign thyroid patients.

Thyroid surgery was preceded by no treatment in any patient. In the study's own analysis: The study took CDR3 differences across clinicopathological groups and made a distant-metastasis classifier for papillary thyroid cancer from them. TCRdb re-clonotyped the PCR reads through MiXCR. TCRdb's processing, not the authors', yielded these V and J calls. The sample lists more than 25,000 clones; 6% to 9.5% were seen once. General study results and limits: Benign nodules reportedly had significantly lower TCR beta diversity than malignant thyroid tumors in blood and tumor.

The chain joins TRBV4-2 to TRBJ1-1; maybe TRBD1 (5 bases). Sequencing input: blood. The receptor comes from a female donor with papillary thyroid cancer or a benign thyroid nodule (not recorded which). Some clones in this sample may be carry-over from other donors' samples. This chain's CDR3 is CASSQGQGPNTEAFF. As DNA, the CDR3 is TGTGCCAGCAGCCAAGGGCAGGGACCGAACACTGAAGCTTTCTTT.